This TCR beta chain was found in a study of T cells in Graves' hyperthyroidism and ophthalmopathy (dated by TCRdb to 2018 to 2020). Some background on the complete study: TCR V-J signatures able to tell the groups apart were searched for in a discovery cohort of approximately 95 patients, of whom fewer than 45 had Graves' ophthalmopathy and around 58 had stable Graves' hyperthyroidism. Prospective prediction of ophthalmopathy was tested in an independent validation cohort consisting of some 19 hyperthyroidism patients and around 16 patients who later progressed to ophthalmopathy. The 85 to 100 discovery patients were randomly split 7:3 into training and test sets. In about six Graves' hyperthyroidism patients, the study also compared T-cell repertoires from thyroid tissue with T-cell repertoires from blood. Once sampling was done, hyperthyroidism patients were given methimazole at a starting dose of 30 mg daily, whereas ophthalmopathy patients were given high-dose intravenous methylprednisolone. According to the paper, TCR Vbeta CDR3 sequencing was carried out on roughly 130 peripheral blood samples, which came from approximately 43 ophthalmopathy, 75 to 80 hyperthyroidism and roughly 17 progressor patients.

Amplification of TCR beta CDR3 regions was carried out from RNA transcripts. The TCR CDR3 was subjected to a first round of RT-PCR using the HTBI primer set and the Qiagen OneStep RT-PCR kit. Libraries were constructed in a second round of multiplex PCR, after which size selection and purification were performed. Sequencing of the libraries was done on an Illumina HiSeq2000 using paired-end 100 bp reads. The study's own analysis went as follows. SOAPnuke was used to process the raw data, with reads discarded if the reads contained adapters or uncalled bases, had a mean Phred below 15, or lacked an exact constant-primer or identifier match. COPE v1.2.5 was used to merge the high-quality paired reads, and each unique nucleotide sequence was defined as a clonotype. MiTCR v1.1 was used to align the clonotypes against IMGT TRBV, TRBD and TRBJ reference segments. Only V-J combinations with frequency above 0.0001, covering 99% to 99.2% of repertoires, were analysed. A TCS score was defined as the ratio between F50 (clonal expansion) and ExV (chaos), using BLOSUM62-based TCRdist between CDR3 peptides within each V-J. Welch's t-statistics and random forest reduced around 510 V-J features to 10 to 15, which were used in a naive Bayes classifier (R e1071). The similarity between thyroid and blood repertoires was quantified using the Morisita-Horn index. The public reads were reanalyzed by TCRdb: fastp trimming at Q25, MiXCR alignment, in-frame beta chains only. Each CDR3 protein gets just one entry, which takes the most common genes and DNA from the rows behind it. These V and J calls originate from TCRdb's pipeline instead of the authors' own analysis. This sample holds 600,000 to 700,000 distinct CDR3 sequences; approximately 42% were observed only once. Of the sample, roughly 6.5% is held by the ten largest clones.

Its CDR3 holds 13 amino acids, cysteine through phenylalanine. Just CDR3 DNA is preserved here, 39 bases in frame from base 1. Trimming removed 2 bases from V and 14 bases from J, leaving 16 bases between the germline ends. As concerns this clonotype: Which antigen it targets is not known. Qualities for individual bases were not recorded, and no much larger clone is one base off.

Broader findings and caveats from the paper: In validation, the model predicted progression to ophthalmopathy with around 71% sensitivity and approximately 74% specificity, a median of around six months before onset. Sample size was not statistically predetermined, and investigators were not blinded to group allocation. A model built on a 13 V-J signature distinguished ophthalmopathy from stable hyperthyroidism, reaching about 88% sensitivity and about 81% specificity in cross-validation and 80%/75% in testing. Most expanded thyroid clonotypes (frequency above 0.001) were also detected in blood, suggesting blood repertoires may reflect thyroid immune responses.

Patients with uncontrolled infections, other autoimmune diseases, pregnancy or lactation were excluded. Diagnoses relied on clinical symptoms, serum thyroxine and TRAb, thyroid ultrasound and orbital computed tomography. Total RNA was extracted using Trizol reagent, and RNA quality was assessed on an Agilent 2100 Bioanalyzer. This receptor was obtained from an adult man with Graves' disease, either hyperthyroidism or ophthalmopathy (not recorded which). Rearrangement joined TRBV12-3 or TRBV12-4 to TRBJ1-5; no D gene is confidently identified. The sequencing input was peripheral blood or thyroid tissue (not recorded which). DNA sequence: TGTGCCAGCAGTTTAACCCAGGCGGGCTACGAGCATTTT. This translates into CASSLTQAGYEHF.